Below, 2 T cell receptor beta chains from the same sample are listed, as sequenced in a study of blood T cell repertoires in COVID-19. Sequencing was performed with immunoSEQ multiplex PCR; in TCRdb, only in-frame clones are kept and a portion is missing. This sample carries 250,000 to 350,000 clones, 80% to 90% of them seen once, and the ten largest clones take 3.5% to 4.5%. The sample comprised PBMCs or T cells enriched from blood (not recorded which). These receptors originate from a woman aged 25 to 39 who had recovered from COVID-19.

The chain carries TRBV7-8 and TRBJ2-1; 15 bases match TRBD2. Germline CDR1 reads SGHVS; CDR2 reads FQNEAQ. Trimming at V came to 4 bases and at J to 7 bases, leaving 11 bases not matched to a gene. CDR3 size: 18 residues. CDR3 sequence: CASSSGTSGGRGFNEQFF. CDR3 coding DNA: TGTGCCAGCAGCTCTGGGACTAGCGGGGGGCGAGGGTTTAATGAGCAGTTCTTC.

The genes are TRBV11-2 and TRBJ2-7; tentative D call: TRBD2 (5 bases). The germline CDR1 and CDR2 sequences are SGHAT and FQNNGV. The length of the CDR3 is 17 residues. V lost 5 bases, J lost 1 base, and 21 bases lay in between. CDR3 protein: CASSNFPMGESSYEQYF. CDR3 DNA: TGTGCCAGCAGCAATTTTCCTATGGGAGAATCGTCCTACGAGCAGTACTTC.